Listed here are 19 T cell receptor beta chains from one sample, sequenced in a study of T cells in Graves' hyperthyroidism and ophthalmopathy (dated by TCRdb to the late 2010s). Library preparation was by multiplex PCR. The sample was run on an Illumina HiSeq 2000. The TCR beta CDR3 regions were amplified from RNA transcripts. The first round of RT-PCR for the TCR CDR3 was performed with the HTBI primer set and the Qiagen OneStep RT-PCR kit. TCRdb handled the public reads itself, with Q25 trimming in fastp and clone calling in MiXCR, and kept productive beta chains. Entries are consolidated by CDR3 protein sequence, retaining the most common genes and DNA. Here the sample has over 200,000 distinct CDR3 sequences; roughly 15% occur a single time. Approximately 12% of the sample is taken by the ten largest. Sequencing input: blood. These TCRs come from a middle-aged woman with Graves' hyperthyroidism that later progressed to Graves' ophthalmopathy.

There are many counts of this clonotype. The chain carries TRBV12-3 or TRBV12-4 and TRBJ2-7; D gene unclear. The CDR3 consists of 14 residues. With 7 bases removed from V and 2 bases from J, the gap between germline ends came to 15 bases. This CDR3 reads CASTQPGPPYEQYF. In DNA form, the CDR3 reads TGTGCCAGCACTCAACCCGGACCTCCCTACGAGCAGTACTTC.

This clonotype was counted many times. The chain joins TRBV6-2 or TRBV6-3 to TRBJ2-1, with TRBD2 as a possible D gene (5 bases). Per germline, CDR1 MNHEY and CDR2 SVGEGT. V lost 2 bases, J lost 4 bases, and 15 bases lay in between. This CDR3 has 16 amino acids. CDR3 bases: TGTGCCAGCAGTTACACGGATAGCGAGGTTTACAATGAGCAGTTCTTC. Protein sequence: CASSYTDSEVYNEQFF.

At least ten counts were recorded for this clonotype. The chain employs TRBV20-1 and TRBJ1-5, with a weak D call TRBD1 (6 bases). The length of the CDR3 is 13 residues. Per the germline V gene, CDR1 is DFQATT and CDR2 is SNEGSKA (reference sequence). Trimming pared 6 bases from V and 3 bases from J, leaving 12 bases between. The DNA for the CDR3 is TGCAGTGCCAAGGGACACCCCAATCAGCCCCAGCATTTT. Its protein product is CSAKGHPNQPQHF.

This clonotype was seen at least ten times. The CDR3 DNA reads TGTGCCAGCAGCTTAGGGGGGTATGGCTACACCTTC. Encoded protein: CASSLGGYGYTF. This chain links TRBV7-9 with TRBJ1-2, with TRBD1 as a possible D gene (5 bases). The germline gives CDR1 SEHNR, CDR2 FQNEAQ (reference sequence). CDR3 size: 12 residues. Trimming removed 1 base at V and 5 bases at J, with 5 bases between.

Many counts were recorded for this clonotype. This rearrangement joins TRBV11-3 to TRBJ2-1; possibly TRBD1 for D (7 bases). There are 16 residues in the CDR3. Trimming shortened V by 1 base and J by 3 bases, and 13 bases separated the two germline ends. In germline, CDR1 is SGHNT, CDR2 YENEEA. Here the CDR3 reads CASSLAGQGGYNEQFF. The CDR3 DNA follows: TGTGCCAGCAGCTTAGCCGGTCAGGGGGGCTACAATGAGCAGTTCTTC. Together with reference TRBV11-3 and TRBJ2-1, the CDR3 gives the full variable domain: EAGVVQSPRYKIIEKKQPVAFWCNPISGHNTLYWYLQNLGQGPELLIRYENEEAVDDSQLPKDRFSAERLKGVDSTLKIQPAELGDSAVYLCASSLAGQGGYNEQFFGPGTRLTVL.

The chain recombines TRBV7-9 with TRBJ1-1; D may be TRBD1 (6 bases). CDR1 is SEHNR, CDR2 FQNEAQ, per germline (reference sequence). The V gene lost 5 bases and the J gene lost 0 bases, with 16 bases spanning the gap. The CDR3 spans 16 residues. The chain's CDR3 is CASSRGGGLLNTEAFF. Written as DNA, the CDR3 is TGTGCCAGCAGCCGCGGAGGGGGGCTACTGAACACTGAAGCTTTCTTT.

This clonotype was counted at least ten times. V usage is TRBV20-1 and J usage is TRBJ1-1; D gene uncertain. The CDR3 extends over 11 amino acids. Trimming took 5 bases from V and 0 from J, leaving 4 bases between them. CDR1 is DFQATT, CDR2 SNEGSKA, per germline (reference sequence). CDR3 DNA: TGCAGTGCTCAGATGAACACTGAAGCTTTCTTT. Its translation is CSAQMNTEAFF.

This clonotype was counted at least ten times. The rearrangement links TRBV12-3 or TRBV12-4 to TRBJ2-1; possible D gene TRBD1, 6 bases. The CDR3 covers 15 residues. Trimming removed 6 bases from V and 7 bases from J, with 19 bases in between. The CDR3 nucleotides are TGTGCCAGCAGGACAAATACAGGGAAGCAGAATGAGCAGTTCTTC. Its protein product is CASRTNTGKQNEQFF.

This clonotype was seen many times. This chain joins TRBV6-1 and TRBJ1-1, with a weak D call TRBD1 (5 bases). The V end was cut by 5 bases, the J end by 9 bases, with 22 bases between. The V gene's germline CDR1 is MNHNS and CDR2 SASEGT. The length of the CDR3 is 15 residues. In DNA form, the CDR3 reads TGTGCCAGCAGTCCGATGGACATATGGGCTCCCAAAGCTTTCTTT. The encoded protein is CASSPMDIWAPKAFF.

CDR3 amino acids: CASSQDPRGRTYNEQFF. The DNA of the CDR3 is TGCGCCAGCAGCCAAGATCCAAGGGGGCGAACCTACAATGAGCAGTTCTTC. This rearrangement joins TRBV4-1 to TRBJ2-1, with 7 bases aligning to TRBD1. Germline values: CDR1 MGHRA, CDR2 YSYEKL. J gave up 2 bases and V 0 bases, and 7 bases lay outside the gene matches. This CDR3 contains 17 residues.

This clonotype was seen repeatedly, ten times or more. This chain uses TRBV30 with TRBJ2-3; 11 bases match TRBD2. In germline, CDR1 is GTSNPN, CDR2 SVGIG (reference sequence). The J segment lost 3 bases and the V segment lost 2 bases, leaving 4 bases of the junction unmatched. The CDR3 sequence is 15 residues long. CDR3 DNA sequence: TGTGCCTGGAGTAGGACTAGCGGGTTAACAGATACGCAGTATTTT. Encoded protein: CAWSRTSGLTDTQYF.

This clonotype was seen repeatedly, ten times or more. This chain uses TRBV2 with TRBJ2-3; the D gene is possibly TRBD2 (6 bases). Germline loops: CDR1 SNHLY, CDR2 FYNNEI. The CDR3 consists of 16 residues. V lost 2 bases and J lost 2, with 14 bases in between. The CDR3 region has the DNA TGTGCCAGCAGTGAATTCGTAGCGGAAGTCACAGATACGCAGTATTTT. Translation gives CASSEFVAEVTDTQYF.

This clonotype occurred many times. This chain joins TRBV6-5 and TRBJ2-7; the D call may be TRBD1 or TRBD2 (5 bases each). V gave up 2 bases and J gave up 0 bases, with 14 bases separating them. CDR3 length equals 16 residues. Germline V gene lookup returns CDR1 MNHEY and CDR2 SVGAGI. CDR3 loop: CASSYAGAGSSYEQYF. CDR3 DNA: TGTGCCAGCAGTTACGCAGGTGCAGGGAGCTCCTACGAGCAGTACTTC.

A word on this clonotype: It may be a read error: a sequence one base away is much more abundant. The chain combines TRBV4-1 with TRBJ1-4, with unresolved D. Germline CDR1 is MGHRA and CDR2 is YSYEKL. The CDR3 runs 18 residues. The CDR3 region is CASSQDRGRIVSNERLFF. CDR3 nucleotide sequence: TGCGCCAGCAGCCAAGACCGGGGTCGAATAGTGTCTAATGAAAGACTGTTTTTT.

The genes are TRBV10-1 and TRBJ2-5, with a tentative D call TRBD1 (6 bases). Germline V lookup: CDR1 WNHNN, CDR2 SYGVQD (reference sequence). This CDR3 contains 13 residues. Between the trimmed V and J ends, which lost 2 bases and 3 bases, there was a span of 7 bases. The CDR3 DNA follows: TGCGCCAGCAGTGAGAGGGGGAAAGAGACCCAGTACTTC. Residues: CASSERGKETQYF.

The V and J genes are TRBV18 and TRBJ2-4, with D unclear. The CDR3 extends over 16 amino acids. Germline CDR1 is KGHSH and CDR2 is LQKENI. Trimming removed 5 bases from V and 8 bases from J, with 22 bases in between. The CDR3 DNA reads as TGTGCCAGCTCAACCCGACTGGACGGTCGATTTGACATTCAGTACTTC. It is translated as CASSTRLDGRFDIQYF.

Ten or more counts support this clonotype. The chain couples TRBV11-2 to TRBJ1-5; no clear D gene. Per germline, CDR1 SGHAT and CDR2 FQNNGV. The V gene lost 3 bases and the J gene lost 2 bases, with 5 bases spanning the gap. CDR3 length equals 13 residues. The CDR3 DNA reads as TGTGCCAGCAGCTTTACGGGCAATCAGCCCCAGCATTTT. It codes for CASSFTGNQPQHF.

There are many counts of this clonotype. The chain recombines TRBV20-1 with TRBJ2-1; 9 bases fit TRBD2. This CDR3 is built from 15 residues. CDR1 is DFQATT, CDR2 SNEGSKA, per germline (reference sequence). V trimming: 6 bases; J trimming: 4 bases; junction bases outside the gene matches: 10. The CDR3 sequence: CSAATPGLAYNEQFF. The DNA of the CDR3 is TGCAGTGCCGCGACCCCGGGACTAGCATACAATGAGCAGTTCTTC.

This clonotype was recorded at least ten times. This chain uses TRBV18 with TRBJ2-5, with D possibly matching TRBD2 (5 bases). The CDR3 loop spans 17 amino acids. Germline lookup yields CDR1 KGHSH and CDR2 LQKENI. V was cut by 3 bases and J by 4 bases, with 21 bases left in between. CDR3 region: CASSPLSLGRGGETQYF. The CDR3 coding sequence is TGTGCCAGCTCACCTTTAAGTTTGGGGAGAGGAGGAGAGACCCAGTACTTC.